The T cell receptor beta chain described here comes from a study of blood T cells in healthy people across ages. General study results and limits: Measured against age, TCR beta diversity per million T cells decreased in a roughly linear manner.

With a J-beta primer mix and a sample-barcoded 5' primer, a second PCR ran about 6 to 11 cycles. TCRdb recomputed calls from the 5' RACE reads with MiXCR, one row per CDR3 protein. The table shows some 1,800,000 distinct CDR3 sequences, with more than 35% occurring only once. Of note for this clonotype: Its specificity is unknown.

Sequenced sample: blood. The origin of this receptor is a human donor in good health.

The CDR3 DNA reads as TGCAGTGCTAGAGATGGGCGGGCGGTCAGCAATCAGCCCCAGCATTTT. This sequence encodes CSARDGRAVSNQPQHF. The V gene is TRBV20-1, the J gene TRBJ1-5; no clear D gene. Germline loops: CDR1 DFQATT, CDR2 SNEGSKA (reference sequence). V lost 0 bases and J 1 base, leaving 13 bases between the germline ends. The CDR3 loop spans 16 amino acids.